Below are 27 T cell receptor beta chains sequenced from a single sample in a study of human T cells and chemical hapten exposure (dated by TCRdb to the early 2020s). Read against the paper, the sample's time point label means: patch test 3, about 24 weeks after DPC sensitization. The treatment or condition label, as the study defines it: therapeutic diphenylcyclopropenone sensitization with weekly scalp DPC. Libraries came from RACE. The sequencer was a NextSeq 500. In-frame beta chains were kept once TCRdb had trimmed the public reads at Q25 with fastp and called clones with MiXCR. Rows are combined by CDR3 protein, so each entry shows the most common genes and DNA. The sample yields 50,000 to 75,000 distinct CDR3 sequences; 8% to 13% were counted once. 2% to 3% of the sample belongs to the ten largest clones. Source: whole blood, taken in connection with sensitization to the hapten diphenylcyclopropenone (DPC). The receptors originated from a young woman with alopecia areata. Some clones in this sample may be carry-over from other donors' samples.

In this sample, this clonotype turned up many times. DNA for the CDR3: TGTGCCAGCAGCTCTGGAGATCTTCGCTATGGCTACACCTTC. This encodes CASSSGDLRYGYTF. The rearrangement uses TRBV5-4 and TRBJ1-2; no firm D call. The CDR3 runs 14 residues. V was trimmed by 3 bases and J by 4 bases, leaving 13 bases between them. Germline V gives CDR1 SGHNT, CDR2 YYREEE (reference sequence). Using reference TRBV5-4 and TRBJ1-2 for the parts outside the CDR3, the full variable domain is ETGVTQSPTHLIKTRGQQVTLRCSSQSGHNTVSWYQQALGQGPQFIFQYYREEENGRGNFPPRFSGLQFPNYSSELNVNALELDDSALYLCASSSGDLRYGYTFGSGTRLTVV.

The genes are TRBV11-2 and TRBJ2-6, with D maybe TRBD1 (7 bases). CDR3 size: 21 residues. Germline V gene data show CDR1 as SGHAT and CDR2 as FQNNGV. With 5 bases removed from V and 0 bases from J, the gap between germline ends came to 26 bases. Here the CDR3 reads CASSQWWATGTFLSGANVLTF. In nucleotides, the CDR3 is TGTGCCAGCAGCCAATGGTGGGCGACAGGGACTTTTCTCTCTGGGGCCAACGTCCTGACTTTC.

This rearrangement joins TRBV7-2 to TRBJ2-1; the D gene is possibly TRBD1 (6 bases). Trimming left V 2 bases short and J 5 bases short, with 10 bases between. CDR1 and CDR2 (germline): SGHTA, FQGNSA. The CDR3 is 14 amino acids. The CDR3 spells CASSLQGWDNEQFF. DNA of the CDR3: TGTGCCAGCAGCTTACAGGGGTGGGACAATGAGCAGTTCTTC.

This clonotype occurred many times. CDR3 protein: CASSQRAIGSDEQFF. CDR3 in DNA: TGCGCCAGCAGCCAAAGAGCAATAGGTAGCGATGAGCAGTTCTTC. The V call is TRBV4-3, the J call TRBJ2-1; tentatively, D is TRBD2 (5 bases). Looked up from germline, CDR1 is LGHNA and CDR2 is YSLEER. V was shortened by 2 bases and J by 8 bases, with 16 bases between the two germline ends. CDR3 size: 15 residues.

This clonotype occurred many times. The CDR3 sequence is CASSLTSGNNEQFF. CDR3 coding DNA: TGCGCCAGCAGCTTGACTAGCGGGAACAATGAGCAGTTCTTC. The genes are TRBV5-1 and TRBJ2-1; TRBD2 agrees at 10 bases. This CDR3 has 14 residues. Germline values: CDR1 SGHRS, CDR2 YFSETQ. V lost 1 base to trimming and J lost 5 bases; unmatched junction nucleotides: 0.

At least ten counts were recorded for this clonotype. The genes are TRBV7-8 and TRBJ1-3; TRBD1 is a possible D gene (6 bases). This CDR3 is built from 15 residues. V was cut by 5 bases and J by 4 bases, with 15 bases left in between. Looked up from germline, CDR1 is SGHVS and CDR2 is FQNEAQ. The CDR3 region has the DNA TGTGCCAGCAGCCAAACATTAGACAGGGGAAACACCATATATTTT. Translating gives CASSQTLDRGNTIYF.

The chain carries TRBV20-1 and TRBJ1-1, with D unresolved. Germline CDR1 DFQATT, CDR2 SNEGSKA (reference sequence). With 3 bases removed from V and 1 base from J, the gap between germline ends came to 9 bases. This CDR3 is 13 amino acids long. CDR3 protein: CSARASGNTEAFF. In DNA form, the CDR3 reads TGCAGTGCTAGGGCGTCAGGGAACACTGAAGCTTTCTTT.

The table lists this clonotype with a few counts. The rearrangement links TRBV6-5 to TRBJ2-7; 9 positions agree with TRBD2. The V and J ends lost 6 bases and 3 bases, in that order; junction bases with no gene match: 15. CDR1 and CDR2 (germline): MNHEY, SVGAGI. CDR3 length: 17 residues. The CDR3 protein is CASSRPGTSRLFYEQYF. CDR3 DNA: TGTGCCAGCAGCCGACCCGGGACTAGCCGTTTATTCTACGAGCAGTACTTC.

J is TRBJ1-4 and V is TRBV11-2; no clear D. CDR3 length equals 15 residues. Germline lookup yields CDR1 SGHAT and CDR2 FQNNGV. The V and J ends lost 5 bases and 8 bases respectively, with 18 bases between them. Here the CDR3 reads CASSPPGSRGEKLFF. The CDR3 DNA reads TGTGCCAGCAGCCCACCGGGTTCTAGAGGGGAAAAACTGTTTTTT.

V usage is TRBV5-1 and J usage is TRBJ2-4, with 9 bases that match TRBD1. Germline CDR1 and CDR2: SGHRS and YFSETQ. This CDR3 is 18 amino acids long. The J segment lost 8 bases and the V segment lost 3 bases, leaving 18 bases of the junction unmatched. CDR3 nucleotides: TGCGCCAGCAGCTCTCCTCCGGGACAGGGAGCGTTCGGGGACATTCAGTACTTC. Translating gives CASSSPPGQGAFGDIQYF.

Ten or more counts support this clonotype. The chain carries TRBV29-1 and TRBJ1-1; TRBD1 matches 7 bases. The CDR3 length is 13 residues. Per the germline V gene, CDR1 is SQVTM and CDR2 is ANQGSEA. With 2 bases clipped from V and 1 base from J, the junction kept 1 base outside the gene matches. CDR3 nucleotide sequence: TGCAGCGTTGAAAACAGGGGGAACACTGAAGCTTTCTTT. Its protein product is CSVENRGNTEAFF.

In DNA form, the CDR3 reads TGTGCCAGCAGCTTAGCACAGATGCCCGATACGCAGTATTTT. It translates to CASSLAQMPDTQYF. V gene TRBV11-2 combines with J gene TRBJ2-3, with D uncertain. CDR1 is SGHAT and CDR2 is FQNNGV in the germline V gene. This CDR3 spans 14 amino acids. V lost 1 base and J 6 bases, leaving 11 bases between the germline ends.

The rearrangement uses TRBV2 and TRBJ2-7; 9 bases are a match to TRBD2. Trimming removed 7 bases from V and 3 bases from J; junction bases left unmatched: 10. Germline loops: CDR1 SNHLY, CDR2 FYNNEI. The CDR3 contains 15 residues. CDR3 sequence (DNA): TGTGCCAGCAACAGTCCGGGTAGCGGGGGCTACGAGCAGTACTTC. Translated: CASNSPGSGGYEQYF.

V is TRBV28 and J is TRBJ2-1, with TRBD2 matching 7 bases. Germline V gene data show CDR1 as MDHEN and CDR2 as SYDVKM. The CDR3 is made up of 15 amino acids. V shed 9 bases, J shed 6 bases, and the junction held 14 bases outside the gene matches. The CDR3 region is CASGGGTPSRNEQFF. The CDR3 DNA sequence: TGTGCCAGTGGGGGAGGGACGCCAAGTCGCAATGAGCAGTTCTTC.

By share of the sample, this clonotype is medium-sized (0.01 to 0.1%). This chain links TRBV7-2 with TRBJ2-1; a possible D gene is TRBD2 (6 bases). Germline loops: CDR1 SGHTA, CDR2 FQGNSA. CDR3 length equals 13 residues. V shed 5 bases and J shed 6 bases, with 11 bases lying between them. DNA of the CDR3: TGTGCCAGCAGCACGGGACTCTCCAATGAGCAGTTCTTC. It translates to CASSTGLSNEQFF. The full variable domain, its missing parts supplied by reference TRBV7-2 and TRBJ2-1, is GAGVSQSPSNKVTEKGKDVELRCDPISGHTALYWYRQSLGQGLEFLIYFQGNSAPDKSGLPSDRFSAERTGGSVSTLTIQRTQQEDSAVYLCASSTGLSNEQFFGPGTRLTVL.

This clonotype showed up many times. The genes are TRBV6-6 and TRBJ2-3; 7 nucleotides line up with TRBD1. The CDR3 extends over 16 amino acids. The J segment lost 6 bases and the V segment lost 0 bases, leaving 9 bases of the junction unmatched. The V gene's germline CDR1 is MNHNY and CDR2 SVGAGI (reference sequence). The DNA of the CDR3 is TGTGCCAGCAGTTACTCGATAGGACAGGATAAGGATACGCAGTATTTT. Amino acid sequence: CASSYSIGQDKDTQYF.

There are a few counts of this clonotype. The genes are TRBV18 and TRBJ1-5; 9 bases agree with TRBD1. The CDR3 consists of 14 residues. V lost 8 bases to trimming and J lost 3 bases; unmatched junction nucleotides: 5. Germline V gene lookup returns CDR1 KGHSH and CDR2 LQKENI. CDR3 in amino acids: CASRGQGPNQPQHF. Written as DNA, the CDR3 is TGTGCCAGCAGGGGACAGGGCCCCAATCAGCCCCAGCATTTT. The whole variable domain, remainder taken from reference TRBV18 and TRBJ1-5, is NAGVMQNPRHLVRRRGQEARLRCSPMKGHSHVYWYRQLPEEGLKFMVYLQKENIIDESGMPKERFSAEFPKEGPSILRIQQVVRGDSAAYFCASRGQGPNQPQHFGDGTRLSIL.

The V and J genes are TRBV12-3 or TRBV12-4 and TRBJ1-1; D unclear. The germline V and J ends were trimmed by 2 bases and 2 bases, with 6 bases remaining between them. CDR3 length: 13 residues. This CDR3 reads CASSLLINTEAFF. As DNA, the CDR3 is TGTGCCAGCAGTTTACTGATTAACACTGAAGCTTTCTTT.

This clonotype was observed a handful of times. The chain joins TRBV15 to TRBJ1-1; 9 bases are shared with TRBD1. V was clipped by 0 bases and J by 1 base; unmatched bases: 6. CDR1 LNHNV and CDR2 YYDKDF come from the germline V gene (reference sequence). This CDR3 comprises 17 residues. CDR3 region: CATSRDGTGGRNTEAFF. CDR3 sequence (DNA): TGTGCCACCAGCAGAGATGGAACAGGGGGCCGGAACACTGAAGCTTTCTTT.

This clonotype was detected a few times. CDR3 in DNA: TGTGCCAGCAGCCCACGGACAGGACCGACCTACAATGAGCAGTTCTTC. Translating gives CASSPRTGPTYNEQFF. V and J are TRBV7-2 and TRBJ2-1; 7 bases align to TRBD1. The CDR3 is 16 residues long. Germline assignment: CDR1 SGHTA and CDR2 FQGNSA. V lost 5 bases and J lost 2; bases outside the gene matches: 9.

The chain couples TRBV20-1 to TRBJ1-5; D gene unclear. Germline V gene sequence: CDR1 DFQATT, CDR2 SNEGSKA (reference sequence). The CDR3 has 13 amino acids. Trimming took 1 base from V and 6 from J, leaving 10 bases between them. CDR3 sequence (DNA): TGCAGTGCTAGAGTAGGGAACGGTCAGCCCCAGCATTTT. Translating it yields CSARVGNGQPQHF.

The chain joins TRBV7-2 to TRBJ2-3; weak D call: TRBD1 (6 bases). From germline, CDR1 is SGHTA and CDR2 FQGNSA. This CDR3 has 14 residues. V shed 6 bases and J shed 3 bases, with 13 bases lying between them. CDR3 sequence (DNA): TGTGCCAGCAGAAAGGGGGATCGTACAGATACGCAGTATTTT. It specifies CASRKGDRTDTQYF.

This chain joins TRBV7-2 and TRBJ2-3; D possibly corresponds to TRBD2 (6 bases). CDR1 and CDR2 from the germline V gene are SGHTA and FQGNSA. Trimming removed 5 bases from V and 10 bases from J, with 22 bases in between. The CDR3 totals 15 residues. Written as DNA, the CDR3 is TGTGCCAGCAGCATTTACCGGGACTCTCGGCCATCGCAGTATTTT. This sequence encodes CASSIYRDSRPSQYF.

This clonotype was seen only a few times. V usage is TRBV20-1 and J usage is TRBJ2-6; unclear D gene. From germline, CDR1 is DFQATT and CDR2 SNEGSKA (reference sequence). Trimming stripped 1 base from V and 7 bases from J, with 5 bases between. CDR3 size: 12 residues. The CDR3 region has the DNA TGCAGTGCTAGAGTAGTTGCCAACGTCCTGACTTTC. This encodes CSARVVANVLTF.

The chain recombines TRBV29-1 with TRBJ1-5; no reliable D call. The V end was cut by 5 bases, the J end by 4 bases, with 9 bases between. The CDR3 runs 12 residues. Germline loops: CDR1 SQVTM, CDR2 ANQGSEA. The CDR3 DNA sequence: TGCAGCGTTACTTTGAGGAATCAGCCCCAGCATTTT. Translated: CSVTLRNQPQHF.

The rearrangement joins TRBV4-2 to TRBJ1-6, with a tentative D call TRBD1 (5 bases). The germline gives CDR1 LGHNA, CDR2 YNFKEQ. The V end lost 1 base, the J end lost 7 bases, and 14 bases lay between the germline ends. The CDR3 runs 16 residues. CDR3 in amino acids: CASSQGRGVVNSPLHF. The CDR3 DNA sequence: TGTGCCAGCAGCCAAGGTCGGGGGGTCGTAAATTCACCCCTCCACTTT.

In its sample, this clonotype was seen many times. V is TRBV20-1 and J is TRBJ1-1, with D hard to call. The CDR3 is 13 amino acids. V lost 1 base and J 1 base, leaving 7 bases between the germline ends. The germline CDR1 and CDR2 sequences are DFQATT and SNEGSKA (reference sequence). Here the CDR3 DNA reads TGCAGTGCTAGAGTCCGGGGGAACACTGAAGCTTTCTTT. Its translation: CSARVRGNTEAFF.